This T cell receptor (beta chain) originates from a study of blood T cell repertoires in COVID-19 (dated by TCRdb to the early 2020s). In terms of the full investigation: Samples from collaborators originated in the United States, Italy and Spain and spanned both the acute and convalescent phases of COVID-19. Deeply sampled blood TCRbeta repertoires from subjects exposed to, actively infected with, or recovered from COVID-19 were included in the dataset. The material from the prospective study consisted of cDNA or gDNA derived from T cells, B-cell-depleted T cells, or PBMCs. Where available, HLA class I and class II types were obtained from metadata supplied by the sample provider rather than from assay-based typing. The sample metadata nearly always contained a de-identified subject ID, COVID-19 status, age in years and sex. A freely available public database, intended as a resource for researchers studying the immune response to SARS-CoV-2, is where the repertoires were released. Samples were obtained from the ongoing ImmuneRACE study (first 160 participants) and from about 1,300 subjects provided by 6 global collaborators. General study outcomes and caveats: Clinical and demographic metadata were provided uncurated, with the amount varying by source and participant.

The immunoSEQ Assay, a bias-controlled multiplex PCR, was used to amplify TCRbeta CDR3 regions from genomic DNA. On the study's bioinformatics: Nucleated cell counts per sample were estimated from amplification of reference gene primers within the assay. To quantify the absolute abundance of each unique TCRbeta CDR3 rearrangement, sequence reads were collapsed and filtered. For each sample, productive Simpson clonality was calculated by taking the square root of Simpson's diversity index across productive rearrangements. Entries here come from immuneACCESS through TCRdb and include only in-frame sequences with V and J called. Some clones fail to appear in such tables; in the studies checked, an unresolved V gene covers under half of the shortfall, and the cause of the remainder is unknown. That table gives V, J and clone size, and the DNA gave D and trimming. Across this sample there are under 300,000 clones, with 88% seen only once. Approximately 2.2% of the sample is taken by the ten largest.

V lost 7 bases and J lost 0 bases; the stretch between them is 15 bases long. The germline V gene encodes CDR1 SGHTA and CDR2 FQGTGA. The CDR3 measures 16 amino acids from cysteine to phenylalanine. Kept here is only the CDR3 DNA, which spans 48 bases and is read in frame from base 1. Another Seattle source contributed samples from volunteer blood donors who had recovered from COVID-19. Each collaborating institution followed its own protocols to collect whole blood in K2EDTA tubes. For TCRbeta analysis, collaborators shipped samples in one of three forms: frozen whole blood, isolated PBMCs, or DNA extracted from either of those sample types. In regard to this clone: The antigen it binds to is not known. The input lacks base qualities; no much larger clone sits a single base away.

The receptor's source is a woman aged 40 to 50 who had recovered from COVID-19. Recombination linked TRBV7-3 to TRBJ2-2, with the D gene not confidently named. Material: peripheral blood. The DNA sequence reads TGTGCCAGCACCCCTGGCAGGTCGTCGAACACCGGGGAGCTGTTTTTT. Translated, this is CASTPGRSSNTGELFF.